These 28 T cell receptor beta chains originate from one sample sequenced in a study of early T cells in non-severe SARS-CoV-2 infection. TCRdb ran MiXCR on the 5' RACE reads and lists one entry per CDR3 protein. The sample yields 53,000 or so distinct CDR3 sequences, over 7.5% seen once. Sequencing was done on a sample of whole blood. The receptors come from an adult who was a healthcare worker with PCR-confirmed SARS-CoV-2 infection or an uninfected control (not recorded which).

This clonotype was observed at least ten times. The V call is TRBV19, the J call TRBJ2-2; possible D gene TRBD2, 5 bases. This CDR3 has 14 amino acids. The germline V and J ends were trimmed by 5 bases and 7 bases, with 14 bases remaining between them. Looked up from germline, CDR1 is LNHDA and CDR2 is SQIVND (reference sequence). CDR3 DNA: TGTGCCAGTAGTCCCGGCTCGGGAAACGGGGAGCTGTTTTTT. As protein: CASSPGSGNGELFF.

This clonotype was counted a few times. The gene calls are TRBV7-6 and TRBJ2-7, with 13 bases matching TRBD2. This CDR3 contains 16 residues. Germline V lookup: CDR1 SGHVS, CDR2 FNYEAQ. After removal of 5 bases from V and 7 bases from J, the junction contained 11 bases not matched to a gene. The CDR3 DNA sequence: TGTGCCAGCAGCCCCAGACTAGCGGGAGGCTCGGGTGAGCAGTACTTC. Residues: CASSPRLAGGSGEQYF.

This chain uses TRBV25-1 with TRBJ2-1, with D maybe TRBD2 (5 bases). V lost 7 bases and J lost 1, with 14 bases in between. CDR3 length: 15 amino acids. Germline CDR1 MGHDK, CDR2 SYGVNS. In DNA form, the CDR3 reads TGTGCCAGCACTATCCCGGGAACTTCCTACAATGAGCAGTTCTTC. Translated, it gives CASTIPGTSYNEQFF.

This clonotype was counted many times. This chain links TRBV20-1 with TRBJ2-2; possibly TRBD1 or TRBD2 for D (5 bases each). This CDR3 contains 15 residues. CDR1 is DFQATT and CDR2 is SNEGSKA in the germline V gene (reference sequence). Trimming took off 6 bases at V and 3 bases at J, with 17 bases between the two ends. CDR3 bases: TGCAGTGCGCGACGGGGCGGGCCTCACACCGGGGAGCTGTTTTTT. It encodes CSARRGGPHTGELFF.

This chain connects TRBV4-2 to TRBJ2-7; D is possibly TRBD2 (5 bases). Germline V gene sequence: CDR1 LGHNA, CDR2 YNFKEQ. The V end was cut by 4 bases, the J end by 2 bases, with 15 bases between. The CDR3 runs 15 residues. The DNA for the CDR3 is TGTGCCAGCAGCCCCTCGGAACGGGGAGCCTACGAGCAGTACTTC. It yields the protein CASSPSERGAYEQYF.

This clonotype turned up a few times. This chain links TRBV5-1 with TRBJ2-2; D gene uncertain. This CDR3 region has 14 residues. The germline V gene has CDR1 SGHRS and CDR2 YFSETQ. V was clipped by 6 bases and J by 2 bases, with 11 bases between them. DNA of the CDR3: TGCGCCAGCACCCGGTGGGCTAACACCGGGGAGCTGTTTTTT. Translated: CASTRWANTGELFF.

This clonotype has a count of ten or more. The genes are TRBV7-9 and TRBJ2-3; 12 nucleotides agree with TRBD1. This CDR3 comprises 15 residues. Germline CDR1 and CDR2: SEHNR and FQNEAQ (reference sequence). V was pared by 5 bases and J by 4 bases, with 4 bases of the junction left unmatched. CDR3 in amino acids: CASSAGTGGADTQYF. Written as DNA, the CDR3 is TGTGCCAGCAGCGCAGGGACAGGGGGCGCAGATACGCAGTATTTT. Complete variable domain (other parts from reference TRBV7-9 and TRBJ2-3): DTGVSQNPRHKITKRGQNVTFRCDPISEHNRLYWYRQTLGQGPEFLTYFQNEAQLEKSRLLSDRFSAERPKGSFSTLEIQRTEQGDSAMYLCASSAGTGGADTQYFGPGTRLTVL.

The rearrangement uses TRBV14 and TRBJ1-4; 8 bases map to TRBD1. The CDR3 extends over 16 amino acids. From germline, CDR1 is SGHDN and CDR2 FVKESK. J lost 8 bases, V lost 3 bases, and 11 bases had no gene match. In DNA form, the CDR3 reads TGTGCCAGCAGCCATTACGAGGGACAGGCCCGGGAAAAACTGTTTTTT. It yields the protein CASSHYEGQAREKLFF.

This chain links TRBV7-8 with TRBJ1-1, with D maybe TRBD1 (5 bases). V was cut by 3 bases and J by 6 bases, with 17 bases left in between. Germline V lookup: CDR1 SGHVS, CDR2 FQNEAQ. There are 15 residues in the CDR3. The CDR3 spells CASSFGTGRMSEAFF. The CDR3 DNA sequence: TGTGCCAGCAGCTTCGGAACAGGAAGAATGTCTGAAGCTTTCTTT.

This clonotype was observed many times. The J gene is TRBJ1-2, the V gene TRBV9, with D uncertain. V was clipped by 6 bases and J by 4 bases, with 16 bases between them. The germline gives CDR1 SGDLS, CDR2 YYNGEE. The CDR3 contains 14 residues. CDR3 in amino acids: CASTDRGSVYGYTF. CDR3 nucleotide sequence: TGTGCCAGCACCGATCGGGGATCGGTCTATGGCTACACCTTC.

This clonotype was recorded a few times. This chain's CDR3 is CASSQGTGSSYNSPLHF. As DNA, the CDR3 is TGCGCCAGCAGCCAAGGGACAGGTAGCTCCTATAATTCACCCCTCCACTTT. The rearrangement joins TRBV4-1 to TRBJ1-6; 7 bases align to TRBD1. The CDR3 consists of 17 residues. J was trimmed by 0 bases and V by 1 base; bases with no gene match: 3. Germline V gene lookup returns CDR1 MGHRA and CDR2 YSYEKL.

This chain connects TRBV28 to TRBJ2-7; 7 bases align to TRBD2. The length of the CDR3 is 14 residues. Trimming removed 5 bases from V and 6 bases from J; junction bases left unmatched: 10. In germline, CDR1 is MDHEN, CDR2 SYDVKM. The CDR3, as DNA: TGTGCCAGCAGTCCCCTCTCGACTAGCAGCGAGCAGTACTTC. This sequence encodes CASSPLSTSSEQYF.

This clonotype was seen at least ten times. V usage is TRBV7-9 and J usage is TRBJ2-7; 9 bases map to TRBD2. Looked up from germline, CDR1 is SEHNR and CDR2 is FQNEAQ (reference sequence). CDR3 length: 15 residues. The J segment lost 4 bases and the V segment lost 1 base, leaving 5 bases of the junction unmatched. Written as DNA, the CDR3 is TGTGCCAGCAGCTTAGTCGGGACTAGCATATACGAGCAGTACTTC. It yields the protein CASSLVGTSIYEQYF.

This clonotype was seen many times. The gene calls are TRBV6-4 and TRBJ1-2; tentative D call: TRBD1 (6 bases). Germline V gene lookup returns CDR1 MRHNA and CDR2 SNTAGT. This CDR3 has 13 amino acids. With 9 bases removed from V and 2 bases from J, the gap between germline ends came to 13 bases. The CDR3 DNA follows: TGTGCCAGTCGGGACACCTCGAACTATGGCTACACCTTC. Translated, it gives CASRDTSNYGYTF.

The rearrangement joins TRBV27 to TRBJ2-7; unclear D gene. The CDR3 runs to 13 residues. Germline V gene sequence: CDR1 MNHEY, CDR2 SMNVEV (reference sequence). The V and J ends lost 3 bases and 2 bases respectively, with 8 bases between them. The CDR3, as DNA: TGTGCCAGCAGTTTTTCGACTCCCTACGAGCAGTACTTC. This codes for CASSFSTPYEQYF.

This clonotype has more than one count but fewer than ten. CDR3 DNA sequence: TGTGCCAGCAGCTTAGTTCCTAGCTACGAGCAGTACTTC. Translating it yields CASSLVPSYEQYF. The chain has TRBV7-9 and TRBJ2-7; D not resolved. This CDR3 spans 13 amino acids. Trimming took off 1 base at V and 3 bases at J, with 7 bases between the two ends. CDR1 SEHNR and CDR2 FQNEAQ come from the germline V gene (reference sequence).

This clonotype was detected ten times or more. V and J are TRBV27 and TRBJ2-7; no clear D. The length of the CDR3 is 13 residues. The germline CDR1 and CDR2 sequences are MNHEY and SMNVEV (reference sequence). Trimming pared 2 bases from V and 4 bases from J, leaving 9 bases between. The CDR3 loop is CASSLAPSYEQYF. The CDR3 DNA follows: TGTGCCAGCAGTTTAGCCCCTTCTTACGAGCAGTACTTC.

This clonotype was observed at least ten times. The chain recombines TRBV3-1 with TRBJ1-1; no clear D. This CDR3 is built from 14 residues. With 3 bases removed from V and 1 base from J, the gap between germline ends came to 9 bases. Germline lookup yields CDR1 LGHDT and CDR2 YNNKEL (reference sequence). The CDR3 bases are TGTGCCAGCAGCCACCTTACTGAGAACACTGAAGCTTTCTTT. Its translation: CASSHLTENTEAFF.

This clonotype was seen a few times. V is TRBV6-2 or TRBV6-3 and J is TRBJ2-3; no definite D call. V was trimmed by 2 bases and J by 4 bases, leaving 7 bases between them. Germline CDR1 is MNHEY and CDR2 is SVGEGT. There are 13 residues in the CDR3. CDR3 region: CASSYGPPDTQYF. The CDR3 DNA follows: TGTGCCAGCAGTTACGGGCCCCCAGATACGCAGTATTTT.

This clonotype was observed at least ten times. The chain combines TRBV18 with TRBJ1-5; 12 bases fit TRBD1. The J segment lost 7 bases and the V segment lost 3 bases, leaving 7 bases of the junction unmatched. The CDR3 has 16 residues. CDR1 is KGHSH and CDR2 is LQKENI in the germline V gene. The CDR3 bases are TGTGCCAGCTCACCGCCCGGGACAGGGGGCCAGCAGCCCCAGCATTTT. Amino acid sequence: CASSPPGTGGQQPQHF.

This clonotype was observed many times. This CDR3 reads CASSGGRATGELFF. CDR3 DNA: TGTGCCAGCAGCGGCGGGAGGGCTACCGGGGAGCTGTTTTTT. The chain joins TRBV7-2 to TRBJ2-2, with 9 bases identical to TRBD2. Trimming cost V 5 bases and J 5 bases; bases outside gene matches: 3. CDR1 and CDR2 (germline): SGHTA, FQGNSA. The CDR3 is 14 amino acids.

CDR3 sequence (DNA): TGTGCCAGCAGCTTGAGGACAGGGGCGTCTGGGGCCAACGTCCTGACTTTC. This sequence encodes CASSLRTGASGANVLTF. The gene calls are TRBV7-8 and TRBJ2-6, with 9 bases matching TRBD1. Germline V gives CDR1 SGHVS, CDR2 FQNEAQ. Losses at the gene ends were 3 bases for V and 1 base for J; bases not matched to a gene: 4. CDR3 length equals 17 residues. Full variable domain (outside the CDR3, taken from reference TRBV7-8 and TRBJ2-6): GAGVSQSPRYKVAKRGQDVALRCDPISGHVSLFWYQQALGQGPEFLTYFQNEAQLDKSGLPSDRFFAERPEGSVSTLKIQRTQQEDSAVYLCASSLRTGASGANVLTFGAGSRLTVL.

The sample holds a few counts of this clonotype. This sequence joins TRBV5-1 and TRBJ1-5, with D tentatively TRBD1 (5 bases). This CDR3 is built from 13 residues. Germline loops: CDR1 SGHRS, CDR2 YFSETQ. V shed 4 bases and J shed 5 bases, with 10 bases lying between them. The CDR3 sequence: CASSMGTDQPQHF. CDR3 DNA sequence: TGCGCCAGCAGCATGGGGACCGATCAGCCCCAGCATTTT.

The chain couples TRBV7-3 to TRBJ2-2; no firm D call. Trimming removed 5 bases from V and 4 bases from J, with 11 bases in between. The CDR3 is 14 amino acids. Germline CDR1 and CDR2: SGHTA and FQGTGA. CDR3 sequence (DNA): TGTGCCAGCAGCCCCGGACGGGTCACCGGGGAGCTGTTTTTT. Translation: CASSPGRVTGELFF.

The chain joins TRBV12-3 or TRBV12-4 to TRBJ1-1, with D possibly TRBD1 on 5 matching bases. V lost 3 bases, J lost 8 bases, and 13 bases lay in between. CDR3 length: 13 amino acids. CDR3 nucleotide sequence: TGTGCCAGCAGTTTGGCCGAGGGGCGCGAAGCTTTCTTT. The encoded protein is CASSLAEGREAFF.

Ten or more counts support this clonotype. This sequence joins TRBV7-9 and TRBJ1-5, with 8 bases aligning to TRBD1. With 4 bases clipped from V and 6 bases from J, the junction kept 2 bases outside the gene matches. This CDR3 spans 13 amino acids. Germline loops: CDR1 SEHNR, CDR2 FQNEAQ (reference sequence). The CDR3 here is CASSYGQGQPQHF. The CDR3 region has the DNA TGTGCCAGCAGCTACGGACAGGGTCAGCCCCAGCATTTT.

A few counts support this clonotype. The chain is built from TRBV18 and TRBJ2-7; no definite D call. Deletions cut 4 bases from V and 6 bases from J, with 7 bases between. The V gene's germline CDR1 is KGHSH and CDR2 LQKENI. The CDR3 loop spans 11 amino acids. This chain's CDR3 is CASSLGPEQYF. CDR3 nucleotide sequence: TGTGCCAGCTCACTTGGACCCGAGCAGTACTTC.

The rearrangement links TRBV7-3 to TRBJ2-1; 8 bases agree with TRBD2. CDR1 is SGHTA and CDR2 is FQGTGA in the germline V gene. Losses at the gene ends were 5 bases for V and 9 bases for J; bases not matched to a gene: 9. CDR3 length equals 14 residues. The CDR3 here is CASSPGLVNGEQFF. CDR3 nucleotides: TGTGCCAGCAGCCCGGGACTAGTAAACGGTGAGCAGTTCTTC.